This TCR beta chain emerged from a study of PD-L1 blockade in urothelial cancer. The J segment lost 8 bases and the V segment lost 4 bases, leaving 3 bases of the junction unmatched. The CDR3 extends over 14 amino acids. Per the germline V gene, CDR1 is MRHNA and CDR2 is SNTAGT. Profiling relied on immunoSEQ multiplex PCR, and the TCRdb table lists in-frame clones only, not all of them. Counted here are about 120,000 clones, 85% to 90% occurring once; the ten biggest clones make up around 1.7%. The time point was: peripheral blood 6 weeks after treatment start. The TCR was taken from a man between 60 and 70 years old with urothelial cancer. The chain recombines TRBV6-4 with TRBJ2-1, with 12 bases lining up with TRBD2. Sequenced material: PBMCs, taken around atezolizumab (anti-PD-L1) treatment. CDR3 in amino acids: CASSGTSGTDEQFF. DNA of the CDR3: TGTGCCAGCAGTGGGACTAGCGGGACTGATGAGCAGTTCTTC.